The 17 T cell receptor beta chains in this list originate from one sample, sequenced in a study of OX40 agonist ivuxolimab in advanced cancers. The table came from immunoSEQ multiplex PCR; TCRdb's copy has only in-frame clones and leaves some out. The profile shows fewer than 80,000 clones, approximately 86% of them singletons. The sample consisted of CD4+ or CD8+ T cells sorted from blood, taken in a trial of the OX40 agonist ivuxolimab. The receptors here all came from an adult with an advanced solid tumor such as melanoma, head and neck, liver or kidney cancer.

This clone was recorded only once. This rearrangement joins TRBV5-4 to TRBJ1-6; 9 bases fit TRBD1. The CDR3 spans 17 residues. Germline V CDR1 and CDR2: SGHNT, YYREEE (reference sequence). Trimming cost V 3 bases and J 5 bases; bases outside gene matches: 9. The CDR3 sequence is CASSSLPGTGNNSPLHF. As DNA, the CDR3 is TGTGCCAGCAGCTCCCTACCCGGGACAGGGAATAATTCACCCCTCCACTTT.

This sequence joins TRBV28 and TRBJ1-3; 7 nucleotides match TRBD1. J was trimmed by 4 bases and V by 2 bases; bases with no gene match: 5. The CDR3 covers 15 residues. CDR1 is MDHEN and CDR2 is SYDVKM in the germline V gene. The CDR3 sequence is CASSLHRGAGNTIYF. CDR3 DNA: TGTGCCAGCAGTTTACACAGGGGCGCCGGAAACACCATATATTTT.

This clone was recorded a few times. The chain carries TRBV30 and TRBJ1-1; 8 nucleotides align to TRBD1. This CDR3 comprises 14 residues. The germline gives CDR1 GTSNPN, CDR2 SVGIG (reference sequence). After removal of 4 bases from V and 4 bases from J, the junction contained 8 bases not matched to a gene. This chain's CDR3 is CAWTLDRGFTEAFF. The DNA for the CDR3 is TGTGCCTGGACCTTAGACAGGGGTTTCACTGAAGCTTTCTTT.

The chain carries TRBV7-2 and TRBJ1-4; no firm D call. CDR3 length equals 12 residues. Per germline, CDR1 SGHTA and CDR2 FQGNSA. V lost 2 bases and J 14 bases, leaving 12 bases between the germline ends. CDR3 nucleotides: TGTGCCAGCAGCTTAAGTAGTCCCCCTCTGTTTTTT. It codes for CASSLSSPPLFF.

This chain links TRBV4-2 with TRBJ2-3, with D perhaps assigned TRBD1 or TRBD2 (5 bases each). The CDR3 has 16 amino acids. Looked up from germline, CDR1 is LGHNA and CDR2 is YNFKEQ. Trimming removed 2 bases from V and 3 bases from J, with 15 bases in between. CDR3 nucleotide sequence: TGTGCCAGCAGCCAACGGGGCCCCCCGGCGACAGATACGCAGTATTTT. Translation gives CASSQRGPPATDTQYF.

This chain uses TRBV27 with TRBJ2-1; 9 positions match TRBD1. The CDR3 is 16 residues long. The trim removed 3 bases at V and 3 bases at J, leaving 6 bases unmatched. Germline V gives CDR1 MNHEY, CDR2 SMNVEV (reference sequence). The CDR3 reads CASSLEGQGHYNEQFF. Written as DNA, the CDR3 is TGTGCCAGCAGTTTGGAGGGACAGGGCCACTACAATGAGCAGTTCTTC.

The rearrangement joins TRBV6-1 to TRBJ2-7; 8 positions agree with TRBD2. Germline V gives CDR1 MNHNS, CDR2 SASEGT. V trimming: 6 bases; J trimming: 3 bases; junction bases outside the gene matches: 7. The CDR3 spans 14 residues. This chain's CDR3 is CASRTGTSVYEQYF. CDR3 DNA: TGTGCCAGCAGGACCGGGACTAGTGTCTACGAGCAGTACTTC.

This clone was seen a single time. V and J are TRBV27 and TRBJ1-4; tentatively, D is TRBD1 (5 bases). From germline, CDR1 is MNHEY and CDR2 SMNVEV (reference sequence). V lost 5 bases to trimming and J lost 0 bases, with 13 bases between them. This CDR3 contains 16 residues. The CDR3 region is CASSPGTGATNEKLFF. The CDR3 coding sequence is TGTGCCAGCAGTCCCGGGACCGGTGCAACTAATGAAAAACTGTTTTTT.

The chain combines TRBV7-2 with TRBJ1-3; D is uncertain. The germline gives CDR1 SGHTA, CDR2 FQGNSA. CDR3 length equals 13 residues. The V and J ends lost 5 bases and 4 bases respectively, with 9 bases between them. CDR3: CASSQTEGNTIYF. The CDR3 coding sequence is TGTGCCAGCAGCCAAACAGAGGGAAACACCATATATTTT.

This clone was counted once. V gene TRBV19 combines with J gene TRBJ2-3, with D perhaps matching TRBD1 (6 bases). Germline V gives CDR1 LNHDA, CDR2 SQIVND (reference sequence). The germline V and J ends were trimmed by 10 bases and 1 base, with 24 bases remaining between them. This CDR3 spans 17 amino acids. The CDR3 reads CATHTAGTTARTDTQYF. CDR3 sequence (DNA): TGTGCCACCCACACCGCCGGGACAACGGCCCGCACAGATACGCAGTATTTT.

Written as DNA, the CDR3 is TGTGCCAGCAGTAAGGGACTAGCAGTAGGTGAGACCCAGTACTTC. As protein: CASSKGLAVGETQYF. This chain joins TRBV27 and TRBJ2-5, with TRBD2 matching over 9 bases. Germline V lookup: CDR1 MNHEY, CDR2 SMNVEV (reference sequence). V was pared by 5 bases and J by 5 bases, with 9 bases of the junction left unmatched. The CDR3 covers 15 residues.

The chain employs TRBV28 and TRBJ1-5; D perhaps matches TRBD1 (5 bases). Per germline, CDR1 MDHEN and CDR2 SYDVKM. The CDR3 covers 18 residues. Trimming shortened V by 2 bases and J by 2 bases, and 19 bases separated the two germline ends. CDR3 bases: TGTGCCAGCAGTTTACCAGGGTTTTGGTATAAGGGCAATCAGCCCCAGCATTTT. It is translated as CASSLPGFWYKGNQPQHF.

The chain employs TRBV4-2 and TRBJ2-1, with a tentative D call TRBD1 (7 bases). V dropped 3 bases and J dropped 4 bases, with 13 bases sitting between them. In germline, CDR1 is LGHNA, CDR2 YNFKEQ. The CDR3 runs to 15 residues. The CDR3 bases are TGTGCCAGCAGCCAGCAGGGGGGCGCTTACAATGAGCAGTTCTTC. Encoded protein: CASSQQGGAYNEQFF.

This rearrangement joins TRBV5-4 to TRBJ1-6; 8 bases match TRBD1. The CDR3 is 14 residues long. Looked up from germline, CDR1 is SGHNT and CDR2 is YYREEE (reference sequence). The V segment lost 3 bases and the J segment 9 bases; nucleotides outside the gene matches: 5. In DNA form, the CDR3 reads TGTGCCAGCAGCTACGGACAGGGTTCTTCACCCCTCCACTTT. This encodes CASSYGQGSSPLHF. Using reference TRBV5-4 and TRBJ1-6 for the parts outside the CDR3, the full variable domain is ETGVTQSPTHLIKTRGQQVTLRCSSQSGHNTVSWYQQALGQGPQFIFQYYREEENGRGNFPPRFSGLQFPNYSSELNVNALELDDSALYLCASSYGQGSSPLHFGNGTRLTVT.

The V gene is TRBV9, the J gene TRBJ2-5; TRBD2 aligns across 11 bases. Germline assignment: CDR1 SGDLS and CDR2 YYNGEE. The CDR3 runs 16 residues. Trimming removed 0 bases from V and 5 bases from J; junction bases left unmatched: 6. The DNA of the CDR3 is TGTGCCAGCAGCGTAGTAGCGGGGGGGGTCGGGGAGACCCAGTACTTC. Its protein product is CASSVVAGGVGETQYF.

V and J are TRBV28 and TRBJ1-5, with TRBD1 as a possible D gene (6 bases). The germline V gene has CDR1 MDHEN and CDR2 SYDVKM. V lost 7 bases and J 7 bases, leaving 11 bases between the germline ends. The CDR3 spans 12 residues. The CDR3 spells CASTGGLQPQHF. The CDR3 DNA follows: TGTGCCAGCACCGGGGGCCTGCAGCCCCAGCATTTT.

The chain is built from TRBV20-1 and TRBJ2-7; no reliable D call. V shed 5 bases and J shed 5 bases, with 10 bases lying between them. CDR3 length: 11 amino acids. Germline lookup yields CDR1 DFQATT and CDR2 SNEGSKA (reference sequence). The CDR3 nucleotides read TGCAGTGCTCCGAAAGGTAACGAGCAGTACTTC. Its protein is CSAPKGNEQYF.